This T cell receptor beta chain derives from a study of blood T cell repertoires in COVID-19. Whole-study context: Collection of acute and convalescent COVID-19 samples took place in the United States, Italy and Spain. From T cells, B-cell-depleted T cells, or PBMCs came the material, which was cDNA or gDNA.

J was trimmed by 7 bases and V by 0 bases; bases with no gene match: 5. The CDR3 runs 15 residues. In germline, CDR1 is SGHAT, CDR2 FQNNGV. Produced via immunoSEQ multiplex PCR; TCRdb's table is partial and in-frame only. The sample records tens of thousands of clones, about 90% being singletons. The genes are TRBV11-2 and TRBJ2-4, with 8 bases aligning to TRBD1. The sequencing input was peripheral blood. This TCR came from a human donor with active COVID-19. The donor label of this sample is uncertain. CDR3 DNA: TGTGCCAGCAGCTTAGACAGGGGGCCAGGGAACATTCAGTACTTC. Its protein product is CASSLDRGPGNIQYF.